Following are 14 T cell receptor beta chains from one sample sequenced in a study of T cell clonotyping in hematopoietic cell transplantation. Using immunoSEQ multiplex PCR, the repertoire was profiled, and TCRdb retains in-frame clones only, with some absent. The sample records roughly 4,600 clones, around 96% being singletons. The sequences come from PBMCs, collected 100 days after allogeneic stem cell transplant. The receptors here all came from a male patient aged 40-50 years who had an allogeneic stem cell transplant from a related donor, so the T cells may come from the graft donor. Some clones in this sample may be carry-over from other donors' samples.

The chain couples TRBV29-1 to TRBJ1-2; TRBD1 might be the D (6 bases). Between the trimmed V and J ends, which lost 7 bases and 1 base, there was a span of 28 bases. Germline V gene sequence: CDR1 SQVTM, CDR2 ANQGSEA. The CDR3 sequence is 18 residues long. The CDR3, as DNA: TGCAGCGCCGGGGCCACCGCTGGCAGCCGGGACATTAACTATGGCTACACCTTC. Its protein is CSAGATAGSRDINYGYTF.

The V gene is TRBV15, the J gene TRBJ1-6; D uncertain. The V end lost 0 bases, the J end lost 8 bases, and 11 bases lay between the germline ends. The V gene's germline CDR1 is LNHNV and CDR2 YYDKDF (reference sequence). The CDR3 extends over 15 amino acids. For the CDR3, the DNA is TGTGCCACCAGCAGAGATCGGGCGGATTATTCACCCCTCCACTTT. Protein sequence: CATSRDRADYSPLHF.

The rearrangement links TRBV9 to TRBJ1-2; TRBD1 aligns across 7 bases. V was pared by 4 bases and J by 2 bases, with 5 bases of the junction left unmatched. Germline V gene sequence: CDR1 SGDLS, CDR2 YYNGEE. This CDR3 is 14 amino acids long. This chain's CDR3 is CASSPSTGNYGYTF. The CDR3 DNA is TGTGCCAGCAGCCCTTCGACAGGGAACTATGGCTACACCTTC.

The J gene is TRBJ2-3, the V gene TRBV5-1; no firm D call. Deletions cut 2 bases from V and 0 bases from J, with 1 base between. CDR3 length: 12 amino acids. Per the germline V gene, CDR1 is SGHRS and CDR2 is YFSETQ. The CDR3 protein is CASSLSTDTQYF. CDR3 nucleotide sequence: TGCGCCAGCAGCTTAAGCACAGATACGCAGTATTTT.

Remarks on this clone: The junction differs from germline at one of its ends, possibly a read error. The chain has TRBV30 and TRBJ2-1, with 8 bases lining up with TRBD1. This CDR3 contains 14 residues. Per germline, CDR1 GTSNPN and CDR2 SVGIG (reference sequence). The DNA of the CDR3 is TGTGCCTGGAAGACAGGGGTGAATCTCAATGCGCAGTTCTTC. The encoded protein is CAWKTGVNLNAQFF.

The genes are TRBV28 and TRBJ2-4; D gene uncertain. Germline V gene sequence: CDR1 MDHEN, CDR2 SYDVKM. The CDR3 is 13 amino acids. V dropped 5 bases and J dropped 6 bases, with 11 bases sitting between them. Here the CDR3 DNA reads TGTGCCAGCAGTGGCAAGTTGGGAAACATTCAGTACTTC. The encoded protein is CASSGKLGNIQYF. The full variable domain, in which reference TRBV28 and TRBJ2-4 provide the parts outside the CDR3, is DVKVTQSSRYLVKRTGEKVFLECVQDMDHENMFWYRQDPGLGLRLIYFSYDVKMKEKGDIPEGYSVSREKKERFSLILESASTNQTSMYLCASSGKLGNIQYFGAGTRLSVL.

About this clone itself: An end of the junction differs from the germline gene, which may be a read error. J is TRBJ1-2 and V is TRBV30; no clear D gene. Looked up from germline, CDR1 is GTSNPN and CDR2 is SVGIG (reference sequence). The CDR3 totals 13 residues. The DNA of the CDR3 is TGTGCCCGGAGACGGATTCCCAACTATGGCTACACCTTC. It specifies CARRRIPNYGYTF.

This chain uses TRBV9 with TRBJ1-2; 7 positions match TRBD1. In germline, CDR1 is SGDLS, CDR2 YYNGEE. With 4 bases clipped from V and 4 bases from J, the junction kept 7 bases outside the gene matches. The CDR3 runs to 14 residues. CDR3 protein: CASSPGQEPYGYTF. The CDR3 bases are TGTGCCAGCAGCCCTGGACAGGAACCCTATGGCTACACCTTC.

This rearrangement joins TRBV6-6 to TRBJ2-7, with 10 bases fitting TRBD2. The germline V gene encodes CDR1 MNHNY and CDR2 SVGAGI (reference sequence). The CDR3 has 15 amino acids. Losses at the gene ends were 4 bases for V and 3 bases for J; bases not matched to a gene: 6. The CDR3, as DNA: TGTGCCAGCAGTTTCAGGACTAGCGGAAACTACGAGCAGTACTTC. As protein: CASSFRTSGNYEQYF.

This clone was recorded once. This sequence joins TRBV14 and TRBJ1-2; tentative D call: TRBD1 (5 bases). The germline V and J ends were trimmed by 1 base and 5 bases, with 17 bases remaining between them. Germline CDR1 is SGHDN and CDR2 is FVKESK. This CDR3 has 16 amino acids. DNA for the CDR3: TGTGCCAGCAGCCAAGGCGGCAGGGAATTTTATTATGGCTACACCTTC. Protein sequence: CASSQGGREFYYGYTF.

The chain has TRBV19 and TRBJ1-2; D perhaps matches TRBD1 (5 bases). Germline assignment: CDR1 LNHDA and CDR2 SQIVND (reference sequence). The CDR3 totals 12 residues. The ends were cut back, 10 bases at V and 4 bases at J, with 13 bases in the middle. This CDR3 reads CATRDGPYGYTF. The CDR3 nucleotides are TGTGCCACCCGGGACGGCCCCTATGGCTACACCTTC.

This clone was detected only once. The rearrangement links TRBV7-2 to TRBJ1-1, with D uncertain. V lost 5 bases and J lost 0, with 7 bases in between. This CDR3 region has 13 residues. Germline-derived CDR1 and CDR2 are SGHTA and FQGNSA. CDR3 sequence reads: CASSVTVNTEAFF. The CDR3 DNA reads TGTGCCAGCAGCGTAACAGTGAACACTGAAGCTTTCTTT.

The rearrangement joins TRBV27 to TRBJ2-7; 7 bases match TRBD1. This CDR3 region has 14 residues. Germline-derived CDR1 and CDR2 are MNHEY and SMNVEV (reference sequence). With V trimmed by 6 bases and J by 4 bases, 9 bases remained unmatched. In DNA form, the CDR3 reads TGTGCCAGCAGCTTACCGGGACAGCAGTACGAGCAGTACTTC. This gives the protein CASSLPGQQYEQYF.

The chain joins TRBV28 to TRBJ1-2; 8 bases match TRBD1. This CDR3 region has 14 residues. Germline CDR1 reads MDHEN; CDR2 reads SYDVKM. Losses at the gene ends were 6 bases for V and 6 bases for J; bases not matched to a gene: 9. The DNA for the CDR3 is TGTGCCAGCAGCCTGACAGGGGATCACCATGGCTACACCTTC. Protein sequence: CASSLTGDHHGYTF.